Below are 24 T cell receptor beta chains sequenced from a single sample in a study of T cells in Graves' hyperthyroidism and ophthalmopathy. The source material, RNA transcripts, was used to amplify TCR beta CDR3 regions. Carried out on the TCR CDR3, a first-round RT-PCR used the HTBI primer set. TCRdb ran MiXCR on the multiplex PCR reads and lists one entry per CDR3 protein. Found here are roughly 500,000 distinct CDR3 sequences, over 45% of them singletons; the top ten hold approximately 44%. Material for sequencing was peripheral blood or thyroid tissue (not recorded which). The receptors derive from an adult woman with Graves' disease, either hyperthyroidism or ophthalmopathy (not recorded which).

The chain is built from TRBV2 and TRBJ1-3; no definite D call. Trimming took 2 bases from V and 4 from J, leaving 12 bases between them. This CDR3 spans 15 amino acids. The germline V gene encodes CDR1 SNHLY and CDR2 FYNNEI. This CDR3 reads CASSELGVSGNTIYF. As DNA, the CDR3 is TGTGCCAGCAGTGAACTTGGGGTGTCCGGAAACACCATATATTTT.

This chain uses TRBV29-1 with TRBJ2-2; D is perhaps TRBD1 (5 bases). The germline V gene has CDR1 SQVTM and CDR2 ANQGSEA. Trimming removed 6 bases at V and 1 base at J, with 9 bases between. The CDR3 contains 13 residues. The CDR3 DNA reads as TGCAGCGTCCTCCAGGGGAACACCGGGGAGCTGTTTTTT. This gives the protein CSVLQGNTGELFF.

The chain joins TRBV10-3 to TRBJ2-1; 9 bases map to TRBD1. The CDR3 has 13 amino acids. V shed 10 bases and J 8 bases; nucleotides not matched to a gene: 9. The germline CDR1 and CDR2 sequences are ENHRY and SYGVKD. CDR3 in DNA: TGTGCCACTACAGGGGGCGTTATGTATGAGCAGTTCTTC. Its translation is CATTGGVMYEQFF.

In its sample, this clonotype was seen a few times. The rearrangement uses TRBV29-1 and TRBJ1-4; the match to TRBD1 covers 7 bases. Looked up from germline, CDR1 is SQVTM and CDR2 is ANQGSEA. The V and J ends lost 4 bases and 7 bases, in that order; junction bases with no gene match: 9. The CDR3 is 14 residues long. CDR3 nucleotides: TGCAGCGTTGGAACTCGGAGGGACAGTGAAAAACTGTTTTTT. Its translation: CSVGTRRDSEKLFF.

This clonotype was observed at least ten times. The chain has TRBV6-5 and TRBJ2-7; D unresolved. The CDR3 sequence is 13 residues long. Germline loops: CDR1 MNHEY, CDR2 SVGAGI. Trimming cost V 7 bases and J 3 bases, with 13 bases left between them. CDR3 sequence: CASISVLGYEQYF. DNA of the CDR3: TGTGCCAGCATAAGCGTCCTGGGCTACGAGCAGTACTTC.

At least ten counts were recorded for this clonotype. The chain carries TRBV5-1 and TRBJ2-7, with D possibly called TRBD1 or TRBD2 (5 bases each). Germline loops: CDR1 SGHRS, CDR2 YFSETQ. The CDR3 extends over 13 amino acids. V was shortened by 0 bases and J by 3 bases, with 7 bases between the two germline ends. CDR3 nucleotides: TGCGCCAGCAGCTTGGGAGGGGACTACGAGCAGTACTTC. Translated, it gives CASSLGGDYEQYF.

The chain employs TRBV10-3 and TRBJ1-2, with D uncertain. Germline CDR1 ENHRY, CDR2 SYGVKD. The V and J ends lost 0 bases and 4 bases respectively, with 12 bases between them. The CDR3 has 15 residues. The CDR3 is CAISESFRAGYGYTF. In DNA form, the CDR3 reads TGTGCCATCAGTGAGTCTTTCAGAGCGGGCTATGGCTACACCTTC.

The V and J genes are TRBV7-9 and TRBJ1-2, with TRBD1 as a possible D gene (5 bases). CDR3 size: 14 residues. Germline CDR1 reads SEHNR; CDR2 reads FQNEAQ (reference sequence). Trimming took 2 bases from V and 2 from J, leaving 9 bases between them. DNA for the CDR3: TGTGCCAGCAGCTTATGGGACCTCAACTATGGCTACACCTTC. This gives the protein CASSLWDLNYGYTF.

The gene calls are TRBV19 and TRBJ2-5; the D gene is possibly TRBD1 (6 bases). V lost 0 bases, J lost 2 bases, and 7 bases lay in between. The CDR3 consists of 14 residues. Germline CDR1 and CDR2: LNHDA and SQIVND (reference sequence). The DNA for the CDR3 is TGTGCCAGTAGTATAGAGACAGGACAAGAGACCCAGTACTTC. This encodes CASSIETGQETQYF.

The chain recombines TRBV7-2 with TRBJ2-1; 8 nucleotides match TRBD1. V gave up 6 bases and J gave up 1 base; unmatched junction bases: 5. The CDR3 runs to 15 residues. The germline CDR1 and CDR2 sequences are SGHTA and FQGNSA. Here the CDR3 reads CASRKDRGSYNEQFF. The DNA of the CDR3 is TGTGCCAGCAGGAAAGACAGGGGTTCCTACAATGAGCAGTTCTTC.

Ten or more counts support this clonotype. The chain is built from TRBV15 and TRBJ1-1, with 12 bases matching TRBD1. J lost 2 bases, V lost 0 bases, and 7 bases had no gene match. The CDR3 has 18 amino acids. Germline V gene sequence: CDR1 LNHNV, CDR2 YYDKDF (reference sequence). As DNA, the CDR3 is TGTGCCACCAGCAGAGATTACGGGACAGGGGGCATCAACACTGAAGCTTTCTTT. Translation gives CATSRDYGTGGINTEAFF.

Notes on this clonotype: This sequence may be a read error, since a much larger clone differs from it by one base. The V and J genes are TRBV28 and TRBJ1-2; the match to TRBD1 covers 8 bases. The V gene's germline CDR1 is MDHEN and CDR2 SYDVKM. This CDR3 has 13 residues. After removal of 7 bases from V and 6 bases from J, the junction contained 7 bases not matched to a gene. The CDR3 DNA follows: TGTGCCAGCACTCCGCGGGACAGGAATGGCTACACCTTC. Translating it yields CASTPRDRNGYTF.

CDR3 sequence: CASSSSTGNEQYF. CDR3 sequence (DNA): TGTGCCAGCAGCTCCTCGACAGGGAACGAGCAGTACTTC. This sequence joins TRBV9 and TRBJ2-7, with 7 bases matching TRBD1. CDR1 SGDLS and CDR2 YYNGEE come from the germline V gene. The ends lost 4 bases at V and 5 bases at J; junction bases unmatched: 6. The CDR3 runs to 13 residues.

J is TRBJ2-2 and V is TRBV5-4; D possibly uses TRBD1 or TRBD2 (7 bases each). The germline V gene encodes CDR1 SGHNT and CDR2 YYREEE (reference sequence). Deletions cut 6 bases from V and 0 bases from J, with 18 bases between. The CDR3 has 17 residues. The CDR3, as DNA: TGTGCCAGCACCGGGGGGAAAGGACAGGCGAACACCGGGGAGCTGTTTTTT. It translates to CASTGGKGQANTGELFF.

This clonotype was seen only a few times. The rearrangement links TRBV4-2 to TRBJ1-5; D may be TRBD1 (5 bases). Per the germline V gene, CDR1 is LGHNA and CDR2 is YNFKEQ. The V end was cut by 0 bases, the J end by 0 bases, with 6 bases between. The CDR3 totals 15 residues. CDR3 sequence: CASSQDQGSNQPQHF. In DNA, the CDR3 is TGTGCCAGCAGCCAAGATCAGGGTAGCAATCAGCCCCAGCATTTT.

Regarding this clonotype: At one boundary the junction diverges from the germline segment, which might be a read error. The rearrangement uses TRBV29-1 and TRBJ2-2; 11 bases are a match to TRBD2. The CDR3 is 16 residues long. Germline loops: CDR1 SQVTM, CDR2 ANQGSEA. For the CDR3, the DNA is TGCAGCGTGGTCCCGACTAGCGGGGTGAACACCGGGGAGCTGTCTTGG. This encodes CSVVPTSGVNTGELSW.

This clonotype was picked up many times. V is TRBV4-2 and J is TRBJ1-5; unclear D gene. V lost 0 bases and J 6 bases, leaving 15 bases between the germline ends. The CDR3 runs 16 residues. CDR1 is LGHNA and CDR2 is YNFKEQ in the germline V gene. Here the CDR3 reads CASSQEGQEAAQPQHF. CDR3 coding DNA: TGTGCCAGCAGCCAAGAAGGGCAGGAAGCGGCTCAGCCCCAGCATTTT.

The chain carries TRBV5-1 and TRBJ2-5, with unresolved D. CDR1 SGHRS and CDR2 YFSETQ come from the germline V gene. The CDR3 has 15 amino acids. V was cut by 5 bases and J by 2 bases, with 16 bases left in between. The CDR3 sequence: CASSPLAVQQETQYF. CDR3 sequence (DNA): TGCGCCAGCAGTCCCCTGGCAGTACAACAAGAGACCCAGTACTTC.

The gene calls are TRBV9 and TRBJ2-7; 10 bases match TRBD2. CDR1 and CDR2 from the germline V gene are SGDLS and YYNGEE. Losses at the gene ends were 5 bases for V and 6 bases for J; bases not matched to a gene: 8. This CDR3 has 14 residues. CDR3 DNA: TGTGCCAGCAGTACTGGGGCTAGCGGGGGCGAGCAGTACTTC. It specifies CASSTGASGGEQYF. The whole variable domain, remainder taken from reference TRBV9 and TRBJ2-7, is DSGVTQTPKHLITATGQRVTLRCSPRSGDLSVYWYQQSLDQGLQFLIQYYNGEERAKGNILERFSAQQFPDLHSELNLSSLELGDSALYFCASSTGASGGEQYFGPGTRLTVT.

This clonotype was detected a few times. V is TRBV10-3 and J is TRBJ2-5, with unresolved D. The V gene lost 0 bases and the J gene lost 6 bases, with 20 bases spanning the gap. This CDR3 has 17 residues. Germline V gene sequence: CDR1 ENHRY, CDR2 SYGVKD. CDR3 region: CAISESTLRPRRKTQYF. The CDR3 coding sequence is TGTGCCATCAGTGAGTCGACCTTGAGGCCCCGGAGAAAGACCCAGTACTTC.

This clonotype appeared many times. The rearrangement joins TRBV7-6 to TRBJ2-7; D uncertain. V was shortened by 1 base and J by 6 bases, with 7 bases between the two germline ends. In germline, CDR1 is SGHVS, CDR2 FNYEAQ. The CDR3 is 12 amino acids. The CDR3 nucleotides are TGTGCCAGCAGCTTAGATCACTCCGAGCAGTACTTC. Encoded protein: CASSLDHSEQYF.

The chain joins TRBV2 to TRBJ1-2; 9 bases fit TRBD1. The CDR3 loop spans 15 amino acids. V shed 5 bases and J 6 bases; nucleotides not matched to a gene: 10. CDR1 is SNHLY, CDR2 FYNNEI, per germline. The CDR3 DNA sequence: TGTGCCAGCAGTCACCTATGGACAGGGGACGATGGCTACACCTTC. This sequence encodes CASSHLWTGDDGYTF.

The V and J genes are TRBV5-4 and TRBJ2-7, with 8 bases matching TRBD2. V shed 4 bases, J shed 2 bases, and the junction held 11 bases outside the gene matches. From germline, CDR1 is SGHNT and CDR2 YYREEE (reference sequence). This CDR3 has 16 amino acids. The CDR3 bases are TGTGCCAGCAGCCCGTTAGCGGGGAGGATACCCTACGAGCAGTACTTC. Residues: CASSPLAGRIPYEQYF.

The CDR3 is CATGPRRNTEAFF. CDR3 DNA sequence: TGTGCCACTGGGCCACGCAGGAACACTGAAGCTTTCTTT. J is TRBJ1-1 and V is TRBV28; D call uncertain. Germline V gene sequence: CDR1 MDHEN, CDR2 SYDVKM. The CDR3 extends over 13 amino acids. Trimming took 10 bases from V and 1 from J, leaving 13 bases between them.